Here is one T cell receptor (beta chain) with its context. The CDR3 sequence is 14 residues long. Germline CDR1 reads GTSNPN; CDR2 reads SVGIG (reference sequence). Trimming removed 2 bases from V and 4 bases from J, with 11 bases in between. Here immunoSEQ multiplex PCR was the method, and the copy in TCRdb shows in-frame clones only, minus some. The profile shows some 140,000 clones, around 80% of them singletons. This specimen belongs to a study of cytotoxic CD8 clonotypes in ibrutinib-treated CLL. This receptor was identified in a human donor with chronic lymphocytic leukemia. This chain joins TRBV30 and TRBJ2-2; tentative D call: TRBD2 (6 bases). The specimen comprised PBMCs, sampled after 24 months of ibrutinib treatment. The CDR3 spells CAWSTGVVTGELFF. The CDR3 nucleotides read TGTGCCTGGAGTACGGGGGTGGTCACCGGGGAGCTGTTTTTT.